Included here is one T cell receptor (beta chain) sequence, with context. The source of the sample is a study of CD8 T cells in Susac syndrome. Background on the study: There were Susac syndrome patients who were therapy-naive at blood draw, others on corticosteroids, and others on intravenous immunoglobulin alone.

The CDR3 is made up of 13 amino acids. Trimming left V 6 bases short and J 7 bases short, with 13 bases between. In germline, CDR1 is MNHEY, CDR2 SVGEGT. CD8+ and CD4+ blood T cells underwent TCR beta sequencing. Fulfillment of recently defined diagnostic criteria for definite or probable disease was shown by the patients with Susac syndrome. FACS enriched CD8+ TEMRA cells, while bulk CD8+ and CD4+ were negatively isolated. RNA in amounts of roughly 0.5 to 1 ug was reverse transcribed with random hexamers. TCRdb independently ran MiXCR on the immunoSEQ multiplex PCR reads; one entry per CDR3 protein. The data show some 68,000 distinct CDR3 sequences, with roughly 93% seen just once and around 0.15% held by the top ten.

The material sequenced was CD4+ T cells from PBMCs. The chain joins TRBV6-2 or TRBV6-3 to TRBJ1-5, with a tentative D call TRBD1 (5 bases). This receptor was identified in a human donor with Susac syndrome. CDR3 region: CASRDDGDQPQHF. The CDR3 bases are TGTGCCAGCAGGGACGACGGGGACCAGCCCCAGCATTTT.